This TCR beta chain was recorded in a study of cytomegalovirus exposure and HLA in healthy donors. Unmatched junction bases numbered 1, after V lost 7 bases and J lost 0 bases. Germline CDR1 is MGHDK and CDR2 is SYGVNS. The CDR3 covers 13 residues. Primers: 60 Vbeta forward and 13 Jbeta reverse. Profiling relied on immunoSEQ multiplex PCR, and the TCRdb table lists in-frame clones only, not all of them. The table has 120,000 or so clones, around 75% seen once. Sequencing input: PBMCs. This receptor was obtained from a woman aged 45-65 years in good health and CMV-seronegative. This chain links TRBV25-1 with TRBJ1-2, with TRBD1 matching 8 bases. The CDR3 DNA reads as TGTGCCAGCATGGACAGGGCTAACTATGGCTACACCTTC. It translates to CASMDRANYGYTF.